The present T cell receptor beta chain was sequenced within a study of CD8+ T cells in alopecia areata (dated by TCRdb to between 2017 and 2018). Background on the whole study: High-throughput TCRbeta sequencing was used to examine T cell clonal expansion in alopecia areata in both the C3H/HeJ mouse model and human patients. TCRbeta CDR3 regions were amplified by immunoSEQ multiplex PCR with 35 Vbeta forward and 13 Jbeta reverse primers. Scalp tissue and sorted CD4+ and CD8+ peripheral blood T cells from patchy and totalis/universalis alopecia areata patients and from healthy controls were covered by human TCRbeta sequencing. RNA was obtained with the PAXgene miRNA kit for fixed scalp, the miRNeasy kit for PBMCs, and the RNeasy kit for mouse skin. Clonality in the scalp was compared among normal scalp (n=4), patchy alopecia areata scalp (n=8), and alopecia totalis/universalis scalp (n=8). The study at large found these results: Shared TCR sequences between patients were less evident than in mice, which may be partly attributable to HLA diversity in the patient population. Lesional scalp, especially in alopecia totalis/universalis, showed higher clonality and more expanded CD8+ clones than normal scalp, suggesting antigenic drive. Resident alphabeta T cells in normal human skin are also sequenced, complicating scalp TCR repertoire analysis, unlike mouse skin dominated by gammadelta T cells.

Receptor libraries were prepared by the immunoSEQ multiplex PCR assay. To provide template for TCR sequencing, every sample had RNA extracted and reverse transcribed into cDNA. First-strand cDNA was synthesized with SuperScript III using a 2:1 mix of oligo-dT and random hexamers. A synthetic immune receptor repertoire was used to gauge amplification bias, and whatever bias remained was removed computationally. Per the authors' processing: Raw reads were preprocessed to remove errors, and CDR3 was defined by IMGT conventions from the conserved cysteine to phenylalanine. Clonality was calculated as 1 minus Shannon entropy normalized by log2 of the number of productive unique TCRs. Whether scalp clones were CD4 or CD8 was inferred by matching scalp TCRbeta sequences against CD4 and CD8 repertoires sorted from blood. What TCRdb holds here is the immuneACCESS table cut down to in-frame rearrangements. Part of the clones is not present; checked against another copy, under half of the missing clones reflect an unresolved V gene, and the others are unexplained. That table gives V, J and clone size, and the DNA gave D and trimming. This sample gives 200,000 to 250,000 clones in total; about 61% of them show up just once. About 5.3% of the sample rests with the top ten.

The V and J ends are trimmed by 5 bases and 2 bases, leaving 9 bases between them. The CDR3 spans 13 residues, from the cysteine through the phenylalanine. Only the CDR3 DNA is retained, 39 bases long and in frame from the first base. The germline V gene (reference sequence) sets CDR1 to MNHEY and CDR2 to SMNVEV. After PBMCs were isolated by density centrifugation and stained for CD3, CD4 and CD8, a FACSAria was used to sort CD4+ and CD8+ T cells. Scalp biopsies and blood samples were obtained from unaffected controls. To note about this clone: It has no known antigen specificity. Within one base of it there is no much larger clone, and no base qualities were kept.

The sequenced sample consisted of CD8+ T cells sorted from blood. The receptor was isolated from a human donor in good health. The sequence links TRBV27 to TRBJ1-2, with the D gene too uncertain to name. The CDR3 region has the sequence CASSPDSNYGYTF. In nucleotide form, the sequence is TGTGCCAGCAGTCCGGACTCAAACTATGGCTACACCTTC.